This TCR beta chain was sequenced for a study of T cells in Graves' hyperthyroidism and ophthalmopathy. The PBMCs were sourced from fresh peripheral blood (approximately 9.6 ml). Regarding this clonotype: Its antigen is currently unknown.

RNA transcripts yielded amplified TCR beta CDR3 regions. With the HTBI primer set, the TCR CDR3 went through a first round of RT-PCR. From the multiplex PCR reads, TCRdb called clonotypes with MiXCR, one entry per CDR3 protein. The sample contains about 600,000 distinct CDR3 sequences, approximately 16% of which appear only once. Notes on the study in general: Ophthalmopathy was model-predicted a median around 6.7 months pre-onset.

CDR3 size: 13 residues. V dropped 8 bases and J dropped 8 bases, with 18 bases sitting between them. Per germline, CDR1 MNHNS and CDR2 SASEGT. This sequence was found in a woman in her thirties or forties with Graves' ophthalmopathy. Source material: blood. This chain joins TRBV6-1 and TRBJ1-2; D remains unclear. The CDR3 DNA is TGTGCCAGCTACATATCGAGAGTAGGAGGCTACACCTTC. Translating it yields CASYISRVGGYTF.